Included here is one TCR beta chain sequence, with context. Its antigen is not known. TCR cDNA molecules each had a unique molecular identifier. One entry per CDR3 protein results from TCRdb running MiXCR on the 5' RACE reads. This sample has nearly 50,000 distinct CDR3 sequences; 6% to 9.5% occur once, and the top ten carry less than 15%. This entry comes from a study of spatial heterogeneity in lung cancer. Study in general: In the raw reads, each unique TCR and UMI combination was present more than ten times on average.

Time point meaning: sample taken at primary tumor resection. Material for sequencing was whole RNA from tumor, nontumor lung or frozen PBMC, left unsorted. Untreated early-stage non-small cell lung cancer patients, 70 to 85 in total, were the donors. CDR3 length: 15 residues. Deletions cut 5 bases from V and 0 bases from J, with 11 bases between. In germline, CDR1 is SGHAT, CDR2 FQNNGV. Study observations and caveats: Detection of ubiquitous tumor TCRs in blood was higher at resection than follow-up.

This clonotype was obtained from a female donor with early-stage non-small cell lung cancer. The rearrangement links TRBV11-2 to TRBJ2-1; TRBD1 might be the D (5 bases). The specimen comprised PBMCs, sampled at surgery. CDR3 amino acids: CASSPGHRSYNEQFF. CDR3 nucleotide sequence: TGTGCCAGCAGCCCTGGACACCGCTCCTACAATGAGCAGTTCTTC.